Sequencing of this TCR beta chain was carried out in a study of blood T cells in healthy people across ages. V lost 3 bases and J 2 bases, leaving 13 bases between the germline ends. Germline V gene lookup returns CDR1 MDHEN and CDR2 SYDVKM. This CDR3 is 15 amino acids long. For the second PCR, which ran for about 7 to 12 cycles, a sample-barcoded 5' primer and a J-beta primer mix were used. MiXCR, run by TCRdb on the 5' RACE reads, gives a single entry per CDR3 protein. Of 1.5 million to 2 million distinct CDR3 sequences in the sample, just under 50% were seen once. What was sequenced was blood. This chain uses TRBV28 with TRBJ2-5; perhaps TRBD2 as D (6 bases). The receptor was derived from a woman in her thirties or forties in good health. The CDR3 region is CASSFGVRGQETQYF. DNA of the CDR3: TGTGCCAGCAGTTTCGGGGTTCGGGGGCAAGAGACCCAGTACTTC.